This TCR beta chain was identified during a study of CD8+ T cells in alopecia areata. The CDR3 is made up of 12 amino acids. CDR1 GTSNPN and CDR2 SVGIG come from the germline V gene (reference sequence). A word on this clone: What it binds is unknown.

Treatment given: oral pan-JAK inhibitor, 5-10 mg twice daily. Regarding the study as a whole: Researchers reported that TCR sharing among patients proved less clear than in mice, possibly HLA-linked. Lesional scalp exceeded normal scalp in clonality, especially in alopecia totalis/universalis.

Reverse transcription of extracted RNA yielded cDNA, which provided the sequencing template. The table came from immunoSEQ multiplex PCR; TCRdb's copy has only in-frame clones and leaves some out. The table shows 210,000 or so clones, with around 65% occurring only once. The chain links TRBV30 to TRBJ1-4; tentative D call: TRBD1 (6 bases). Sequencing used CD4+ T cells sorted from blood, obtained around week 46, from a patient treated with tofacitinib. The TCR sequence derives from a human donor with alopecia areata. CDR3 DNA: TGTGGGTACAGGGCGCTTGGGGAAAAACTGTTTTTT. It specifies CGYRALGEKLFF. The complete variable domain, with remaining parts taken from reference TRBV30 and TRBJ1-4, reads SQTIHQWPATLVQPVGSPLSLECTVEGTSNPNLYWYRQAAGRGLQLLFYSVGIGQISSEVPQNLSASRPQDRQFILSSKKLLLSDSGFYLCGYRALGEKLFFGSGTQLSVL.